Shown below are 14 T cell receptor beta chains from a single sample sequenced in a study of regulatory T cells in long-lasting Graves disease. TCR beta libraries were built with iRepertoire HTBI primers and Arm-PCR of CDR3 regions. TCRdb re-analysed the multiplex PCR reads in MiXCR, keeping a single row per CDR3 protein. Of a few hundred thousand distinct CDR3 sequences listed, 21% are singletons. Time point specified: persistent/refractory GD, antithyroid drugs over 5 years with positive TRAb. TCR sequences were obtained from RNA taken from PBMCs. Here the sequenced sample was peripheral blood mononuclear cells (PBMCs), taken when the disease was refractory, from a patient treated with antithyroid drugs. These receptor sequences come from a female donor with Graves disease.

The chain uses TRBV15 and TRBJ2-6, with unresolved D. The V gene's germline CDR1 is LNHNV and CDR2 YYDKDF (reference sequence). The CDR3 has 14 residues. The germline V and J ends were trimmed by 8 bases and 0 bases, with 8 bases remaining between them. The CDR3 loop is CATGDASGANVLTF. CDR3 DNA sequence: TGTGCCACCGGCGACGCCTCTGGGGCCAACGTCCTGACTTTC.

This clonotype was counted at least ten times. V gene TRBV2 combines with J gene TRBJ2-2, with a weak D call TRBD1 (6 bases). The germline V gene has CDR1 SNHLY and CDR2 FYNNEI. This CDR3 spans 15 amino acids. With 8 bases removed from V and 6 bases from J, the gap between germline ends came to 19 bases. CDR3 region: CASGNRDILSGELFF. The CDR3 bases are TGTGCCAGCGGCAACCGGGACATCCTATCCGGGGAGCTGTTTTTT.

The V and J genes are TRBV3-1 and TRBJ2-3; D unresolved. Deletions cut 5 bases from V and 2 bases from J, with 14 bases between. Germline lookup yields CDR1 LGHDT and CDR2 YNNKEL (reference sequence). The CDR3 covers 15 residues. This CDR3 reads CASSSGSGNTDTQYF. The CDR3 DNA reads TGTGCCAGCAGCTCTGGGTCGGGTAACACAGATACGCAGTATTTT.

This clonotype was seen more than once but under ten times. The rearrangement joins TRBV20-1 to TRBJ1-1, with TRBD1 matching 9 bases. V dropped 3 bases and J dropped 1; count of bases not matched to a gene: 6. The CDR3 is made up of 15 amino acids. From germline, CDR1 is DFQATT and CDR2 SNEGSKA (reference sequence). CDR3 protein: CSARATGGWNTEAFF. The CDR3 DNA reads TGCAGTGCTAGGGCAACAGGGGGCTGGAACACTGAAGCTTTCTTT.

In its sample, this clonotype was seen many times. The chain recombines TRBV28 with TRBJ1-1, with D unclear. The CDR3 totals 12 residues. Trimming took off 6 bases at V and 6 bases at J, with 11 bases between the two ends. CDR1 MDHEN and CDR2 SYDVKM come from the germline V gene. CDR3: CASSQQFSEAFF. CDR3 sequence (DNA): TGTGCCAGCAGCCAGCAGTTCTCTGAAGCTTTCTTT.

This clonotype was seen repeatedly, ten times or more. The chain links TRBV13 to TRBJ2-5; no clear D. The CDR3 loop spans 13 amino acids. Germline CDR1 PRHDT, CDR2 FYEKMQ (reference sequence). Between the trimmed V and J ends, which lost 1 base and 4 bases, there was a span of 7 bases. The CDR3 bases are TGTGCCAGCAGCTTAGCATCCGGAGAGACCCAGTACTTC. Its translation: CASSLASGETQYF.

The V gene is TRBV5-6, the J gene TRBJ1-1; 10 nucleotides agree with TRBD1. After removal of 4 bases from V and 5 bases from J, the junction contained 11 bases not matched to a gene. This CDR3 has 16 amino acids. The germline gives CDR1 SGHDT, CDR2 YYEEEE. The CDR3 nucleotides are TGTGCCAGCAGCATAGACCGACAGGGGGCGCTGACTGAAGCTTTCTTT. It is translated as CASSIDRQGALTEAFF.

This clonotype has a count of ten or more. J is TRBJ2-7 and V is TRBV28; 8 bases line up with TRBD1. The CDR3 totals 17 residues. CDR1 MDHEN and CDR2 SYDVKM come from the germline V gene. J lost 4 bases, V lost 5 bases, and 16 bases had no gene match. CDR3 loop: CASSDPGQVVGLYEQYF. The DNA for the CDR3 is TGTGCCAGCAGTGACCCGGGACAGGTTGTGGGCTTGTACGAGCAGTACTTC.

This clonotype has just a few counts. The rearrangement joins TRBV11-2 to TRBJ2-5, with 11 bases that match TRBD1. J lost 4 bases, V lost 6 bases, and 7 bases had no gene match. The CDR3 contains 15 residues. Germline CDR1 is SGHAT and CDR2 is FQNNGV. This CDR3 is CASSQRTGGAETQYF. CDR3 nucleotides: TGTGCCAGCAGTCAGAGGACAGGGGGCGCAGAGACCCAGTACTTC.

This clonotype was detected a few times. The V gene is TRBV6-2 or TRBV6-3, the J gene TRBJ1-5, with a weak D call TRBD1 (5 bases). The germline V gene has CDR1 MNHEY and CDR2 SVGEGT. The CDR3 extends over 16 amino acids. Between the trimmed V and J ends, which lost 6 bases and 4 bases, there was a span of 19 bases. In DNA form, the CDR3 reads TGTGCCAGCAGCGGACACCAAGGGAGCCCAAATCAGCCCCAGCATTTT. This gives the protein CASSGHQGSPNQPQHF.

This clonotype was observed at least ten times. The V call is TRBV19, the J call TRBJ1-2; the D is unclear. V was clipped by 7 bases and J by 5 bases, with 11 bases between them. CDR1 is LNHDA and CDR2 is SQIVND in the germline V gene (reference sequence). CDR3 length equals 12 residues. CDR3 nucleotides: TGTGCCAGTAAGTCAACGGGGTATGGCTACACCTTC. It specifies CASKSTGYGYTF.

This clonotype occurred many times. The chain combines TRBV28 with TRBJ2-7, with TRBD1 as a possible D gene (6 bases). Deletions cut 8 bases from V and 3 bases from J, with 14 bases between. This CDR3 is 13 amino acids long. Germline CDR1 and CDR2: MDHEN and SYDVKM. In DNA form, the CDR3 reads TGTGCCAGCCGAGGGGGACCACTCTACGAGCAGTACTTC. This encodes CASRGGPLYEQYF.

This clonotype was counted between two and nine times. The CDR3 loop is CASSSEVTTRFYEQYF. In nucleotides, the CDR3 is TGCGCCAGCAGCTCGGAGGTTACGACTCGTTTCTACGAGCAGTACTTC. The rearrangement joins TRBV5-1 to TRBJ2-7; D might be TRBD2 (5 bases). Germline CDR1 reads SGHRS; CDR2 reads YFSETQ. The CDR3 length is 16 residues. Deletions cut 3 bases from V and 3 bases from J, with 19 bases between. Using reference TRBV5-1 and TRBJ2-7 for the parts outside the CDR3, the full variable domain is KAGVTQTPRYLIKTRGQQVTLSCSPISGHRSVSWYQQTPGQGLQFLFEYFSETQRNKGNFPGRFSGRQFSNSRSEMNVSTLELGDSALYLCASSSEVTTRFYEQYFGPGTRLTVT.

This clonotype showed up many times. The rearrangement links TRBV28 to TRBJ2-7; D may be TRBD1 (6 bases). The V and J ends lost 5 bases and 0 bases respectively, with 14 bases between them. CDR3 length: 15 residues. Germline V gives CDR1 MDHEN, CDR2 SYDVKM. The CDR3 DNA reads TGTGCCAGCAGTCGGACAGAAAGGAGCTCCTACGAGCAGTACTTC. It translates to CASSRTERSSYEQYF.